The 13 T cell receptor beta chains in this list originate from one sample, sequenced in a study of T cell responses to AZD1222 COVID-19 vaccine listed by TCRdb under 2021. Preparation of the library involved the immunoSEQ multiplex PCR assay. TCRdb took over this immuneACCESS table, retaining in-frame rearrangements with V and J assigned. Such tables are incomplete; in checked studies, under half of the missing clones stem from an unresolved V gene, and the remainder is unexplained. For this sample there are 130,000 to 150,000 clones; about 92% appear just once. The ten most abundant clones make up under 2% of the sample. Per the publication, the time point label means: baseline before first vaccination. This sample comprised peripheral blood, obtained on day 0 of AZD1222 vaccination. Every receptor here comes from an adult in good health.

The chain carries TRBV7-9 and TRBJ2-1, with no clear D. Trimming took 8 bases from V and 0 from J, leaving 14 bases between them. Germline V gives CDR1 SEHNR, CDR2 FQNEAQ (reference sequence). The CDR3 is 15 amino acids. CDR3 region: CASSLRVLSYNEQFF. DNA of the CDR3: TGTGCCAGCTCCCTACGGGTTCTCTCCTACAATGAGCAGTTCTTC.

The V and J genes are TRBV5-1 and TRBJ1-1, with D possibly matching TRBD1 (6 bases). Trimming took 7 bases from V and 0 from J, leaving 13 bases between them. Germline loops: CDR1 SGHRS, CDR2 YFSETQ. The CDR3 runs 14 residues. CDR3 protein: CASRAGGLNTEAFF. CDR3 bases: TGCGCCAGCCGGGCTGGGGGGCTGAACACTGAAGCTTTCTTT.

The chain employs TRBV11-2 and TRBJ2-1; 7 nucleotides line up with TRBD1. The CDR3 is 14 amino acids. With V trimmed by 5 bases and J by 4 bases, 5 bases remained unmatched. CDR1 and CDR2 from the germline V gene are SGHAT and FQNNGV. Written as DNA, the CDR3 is TGTGCCAGCAGCCGGACAGGAGAGTACAATGAGCAGTTCTTC. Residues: CASSRTGEYNEQFF.

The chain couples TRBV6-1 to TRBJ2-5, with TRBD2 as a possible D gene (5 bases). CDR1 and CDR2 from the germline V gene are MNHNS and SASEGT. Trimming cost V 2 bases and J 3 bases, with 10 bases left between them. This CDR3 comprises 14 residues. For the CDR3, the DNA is TGTGCCAGCAGTGAATGGCCGGGAAAAGAGACCCAGTACTTC. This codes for CASSEWPGKETQYF.

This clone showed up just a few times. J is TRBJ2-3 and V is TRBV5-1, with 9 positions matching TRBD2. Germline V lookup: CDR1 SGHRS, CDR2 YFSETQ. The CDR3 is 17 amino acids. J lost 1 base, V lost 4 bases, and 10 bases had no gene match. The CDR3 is CASSGTEGLAGTDTQYF. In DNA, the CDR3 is TGCGCCAGCAGCGGGACCGAGGGACTAGCAGGCACAGATACGCAGTATTTT.

CDR3 protein: CASSYENSYNEQFF. The CDR3 nucleotides are TGTGCCAGCAGTTATGAGAACTCCTACAATGAGCAGTTCTTC. The chain carries TRBV6-6 and TRBJ2-1; D is ambiguous. The CDR3 loop spans 14 amino acids. V lost 3 bases and J lost 0, with 6 bases in between. Germline V lookup: CDR1 MNHNY, CDR2 SVGAGI (reference sequence).

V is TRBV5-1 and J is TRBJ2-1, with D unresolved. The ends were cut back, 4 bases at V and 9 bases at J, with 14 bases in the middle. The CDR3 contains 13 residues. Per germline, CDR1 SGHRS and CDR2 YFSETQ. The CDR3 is CASSPDGVFEQFF. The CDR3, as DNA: TGCGCCAGCAGCCCTGACGGCGTGTTTGAGCAGTTCTTC.

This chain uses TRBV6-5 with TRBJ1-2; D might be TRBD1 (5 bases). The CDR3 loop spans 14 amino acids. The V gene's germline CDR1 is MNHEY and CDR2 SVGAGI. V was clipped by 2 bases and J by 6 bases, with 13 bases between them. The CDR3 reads CASSYGWGDNGYTF. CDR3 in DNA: TGTGCCAGCAGTTACGGGTGGGGCGACAATGGCTACACCTTC.

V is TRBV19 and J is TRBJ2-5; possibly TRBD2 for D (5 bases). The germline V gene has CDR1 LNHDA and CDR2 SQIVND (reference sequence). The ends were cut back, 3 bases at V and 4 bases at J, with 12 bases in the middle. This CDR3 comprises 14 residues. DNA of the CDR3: TGTGCCAGTAGTATCGGAGCGGTTGTAGAGACCCAGTACTTC. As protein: CASSIGAVVETQYF.

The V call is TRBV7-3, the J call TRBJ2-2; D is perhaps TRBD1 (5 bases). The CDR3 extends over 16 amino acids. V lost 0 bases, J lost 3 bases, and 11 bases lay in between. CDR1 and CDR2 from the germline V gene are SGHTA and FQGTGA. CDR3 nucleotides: TGTGCCAGCAGCTTAACGGTCATAGGGGACACCGGGGAGCTGTTTTTT. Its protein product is CASSLTVIGDTGELFF.

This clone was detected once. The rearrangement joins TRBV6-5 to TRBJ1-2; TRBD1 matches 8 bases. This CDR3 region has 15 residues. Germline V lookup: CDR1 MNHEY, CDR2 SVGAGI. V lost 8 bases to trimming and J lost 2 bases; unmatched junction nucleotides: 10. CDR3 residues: CASLDRGTINYGYTF. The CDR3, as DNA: TGTGCCAGCCTCGACAGGGGTACAATCAACTATGGCTACACCTTC.

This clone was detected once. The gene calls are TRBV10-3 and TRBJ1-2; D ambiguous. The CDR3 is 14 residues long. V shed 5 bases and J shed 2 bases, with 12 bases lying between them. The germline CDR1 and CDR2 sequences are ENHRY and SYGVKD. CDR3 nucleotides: TGTGCCATCAGTCCTTTCGTACAGAACTATGGCTACACCTTC. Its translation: CAISPFVQNYGYTF.

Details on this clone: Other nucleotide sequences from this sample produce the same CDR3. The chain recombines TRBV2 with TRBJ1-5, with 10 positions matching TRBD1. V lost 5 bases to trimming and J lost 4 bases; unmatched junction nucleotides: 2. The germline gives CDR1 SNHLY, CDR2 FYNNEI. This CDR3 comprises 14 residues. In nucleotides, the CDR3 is TGTGCCAGCAGTCCGGGACAGGGGAATCAGCCCCAGCATTTT. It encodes CASSPGQGNQPQHF.